One sample yielded the 27 T cell receptor beta chains listed below, sequenced in a study of T cells in tumors after PD-1 blockade. Sequencing used immunoSEQ multiplex PCR; TCRdb keeps in-frame clones, though not all of them. The table lists around 12,000 clones, about 60% of them singletons, with roughly 15% in the top ten. This sample comprised tumor tissue, obtained before anti-PD-1 treatment. Source of these receptors: a human donor with basal cell carcinoma.

The chain couples TRBV2 to TRBJ1-6; TRBD1 agrees at 7 bases. The CDR3 runs to 15 residues. The germline V gene encodes CDR1 SNHLY and CDR2 FYNNEI. V gave up 3 bases and J gave up 9 bases; unmatched junction bases: 8. The CDR3 coding sequence is TGTGCCAGCAGTGAGACAGGGTTGGATGTTTCACCCCTCCACTTT. Translated: CASSETGLDVSPLHF.

The chain links TRBV15 to TRBJ1-5; unclear D gene. Germline lookup yields CDR1 LNHNV and CDR2 YYDKDF (reference sequence). The V gene lost 0 bases and the J gene lost 6 bases, with 12 bases spanning the gap. This CDR3 spans 15 amino acids. CDR3 nucleotides: TGTGCCACCAGCAGAGATTCGGGATTATTTCAGCCCCAGCATTTT. It codes for CATSRDSGLFQPQHF.

This clone has a handful of counts. V usage is TRBV28 and J usage is TRBJ2-2; 7 bases fit TRBD1. Looked up from germline, CDR1 is MDHEN and CDR2 is SYDVKM. This CDR3 contains 15 residues. V trimming: 5 bases; J trimming: 0 bases; junction bases outside the gene matches: 3. The CDR3 nucleotides are TGTGCCAGCAGTCCGCAGGGGGCGAACACCGGGGAGCTGTTTTTT. Its translation is CASSPQGANTGELFF.

This clone was picked up a small number of times. A read error may produce the germline difference seen at one junction end. This CDR3 is CASSSLWSSDF. CDR3 DNA sequence: TGTGCCAGCAGTTCCCTCTGGAGTAGCGACTTC. The J gene is TRBJ2-4, the V gene TRBV12-3 or TRBV12-4, with D maybe TRBD2 (5 bases). The CDR3 is made up of 11 amino acids.

This clone occurred a few times. This chain joins TRBV6-2 or TRBV6-3 and TRBJ2-4; no firm D call. The V gene's germline CDR1 is MNHEY and CDR2 SVGEGT. Between the trimmed V and J ends, which lost 7 bases and 0 bases, there was a span of 10 bases. This CDR3 is 14 amino acids long. The CDR3 reads CASTPEAAKNIQYF. The CDR3, as DNA: TGTGCCAGCACCCCCGAGGCAGCCAAAAACATTCAGTACTTC.

This clone was recorded once. The genes are TRBV7-2 and TRBJ2-1, with D unresolved. Germline loops: CDR1 SGHTA, CDR2 FQGNSA. There are 11 residues in the CDR3. V lost 5 bases and J lost 8, with 7 bases in between. The CDR3: CASSPLHEQFF. CDR3 coding DNA: TGTGCCAGCAGCCCCCTACATGAGCAGTTCTTC.

This rearrangement joins TRBV11-3 to TRBJ1-1; D uncertain. CDR1 is SGHNT, CDR2 YENEEA, per germline. V lost 3 bases, J lost 11 bases, and 22 bases lay in between. The CDR3 loop spans 15 amino acids. The DNA for the CDR3 is TGTGCCAGCAGCTTGGGCGGGAGGCAGTTAAGTAACGCTTTCTTT. This gives the protein CASSLGGRQLSNAFF.

This chain links TRBV7-9 with TRBJ1-2; TRBD1 might be the D (5 bases). Trimming cost V 5 bases and J 4 bases, with 8 bases left between them. The CDR3 contains 12 residues. Germline CDR1 is SEHNR and CDR2 is FQNEAQ (reference sequence). The CDR3 spells CASSGQGYGYTF. The CDR3 bases are TGTGCCAGCAGCGGTCAGGGCTATGGCTACACCTTC.

The chain employs TRBV6-1 and TRBJ2-1; the D is unclear. This CDR3 has 12 amino acids. Trimming pared 2 bases from V and 1 base from J, leaving 0 bases between. The V gene's germline CDR1 is MNHNS and CDR2 SASEGT. The chain's CDR3 is CASSESYNEQFF. The CDR3 DNA is TGTGCCAGCAGTGAATCCTACAATGAGCAGTTCTTC.

Points on this clone: A read error may account for a junction end that differs from germline. The chain employs TRBV5-5 and TRBJ1-1; D is undetermined. The CDR3 runs to 15 residues. CDR1 SGHKS and CDR2 YYEKEE come from the germline V gene (reference sequence). The DNA of the CDR3 is TGTGCCAGCAGGTTGGGTGTTTATGGTAACACTGAAGCTTTCTTT. Its translation: CASRLGVYGNTEAFF.

The gene calls are TRBV6-2 or TRBV6-3 and TRBJ2-7; TRBD2 matches at 7 bases. Trimming cost V 2 bases and J 2 bases; bases outside gene matches: 12. The CDR3 extends over 17 amino acids. CDR1 and CDR2 (germline): MNHEY, SVGEGT. The CDR3 loop is CASSYGPIWGGTYEQYF. In DNA form, the CDR3 reads TGTGCCAGCAGTTACGGTCCGATCTGGGGGGGAACCTACGAGCAGTACTTC.

This chain joins TRBV6-5 and TRBJ1-1; D is unresolved. Germline CDR1 MNHEY, CDR2 SVGAGI. The V end was cut by 4 bases, the J end by 1 base, with 13 bases between. This CDR3 has 15 residues. The CDR3 region has the DNA TGTGCCAGCAGTTCGGGGAGAGGCGGGAACACTGAAGCTTTCTTT. This gives the protein CASSSGRGGNTEAFF.

The chain links TRBV5-1 to TRBJ2-1, with D possibly matching TRBD2 (6 bases). Germline assignment: CDR1 SGHRS and CDR2 YFSETQ. The CDR3 spans 16 residues. V lost 4 bases and J lost 0, with 14 bases in between. In nucleotides, the CDR3 is TGCGCCAGCAGCGTCACTAGCAGGAGCTCCTACAATGAGCAGTTCTTC. Protein: CASSVTSRSSYNEQFF.

V gene TRBV15 combines with J gene TRBJ2-5; D gene uncertain. Germline V gene lookup returns CDR1 LNHNV and CDR2 YYDKDF (reference sequence). V was clipped by 0 bases and J by 11 bases, with 13 bases between them. CDR3 length: 13 amino acids. CDR3 residues: CATSRDPLNEQYF. CDR3 sequence (DNA): TGTGCCACCAGCAGAGATCCCCTCAATGAGCAGTACTTC.

The chain employs TRBV7-9 and TRBJ1-1, with D perhaps TRBD1 (6 bases). This CDR3 comprises 14 residues. Between the trimmed V and J ends, which lost 5 bases and 3 bases, there was a span of 13 bases. CDR1 is SEHNR, CDR2 FQNEAQ, per germline (reference sequence). The CDR3, as DNA: TGTGCCAGCAGCACACAGGGAGGGCACACTGAAGCTTTCTTT. Translated, it gives CASSTQGGHTEAFF.

The chain joins TRBV7-9 to TRBJ2-7, with 8 bases that match TRBD2. The CDR3 is 14 residues long. The germline V gene encodes CDR1 SEHNR and CDR2 FQNEAQ (reference sequence). V lost 1 base and J lost 6; bases outside the gene matches: 5. The CDR3 DNA reads TGTGCCAGCAGCTTAGACGGGGGGGCCGGCGAGCAGTACTTC. Protein sequence: CASSLDGGAGEQYF.

Of note for this clone: The limits of the CDR3 on the DNA are not certain, so only TCRdb's listed CDR3 is given. The chain joins TRBV21-1 to TRBJ2-7; the table calls TRBD1, which could not be checked here. TRBV21-1 is recorded as a pseudogene. The CDR3 numbers 17 amino acids, ends counted. The CDR3 here is CASSTWGRGTGGHEQYF.

The rearrangement links TRBV2 to TRBJ2-2, with no clear D. Trimming left V 1 base short and J 4 bases short, with 4 bases between. The CDR3 spans 13 residues. Germline values: CDR1 SNHLY, CDR2 FYNNEI. The CDR3: CASSEVGTGELFF. CDR3 bases: TGTGCCAGCAGTGAAGTGGGCACCGGGGAGCTGTTTTTT. The full variable domain, rest sourced from reference TRBV2 and TRBJ2-2, is EPEVTQTPSHQVTQMGQEVILRCVPISNHLYFYWYRQILGQKVEFLVSFYNNEISEKSEIFDDQFSVERPDGSNFTLKIRSTKLEDSAMYFCASSEVGTGELFFGEGSRLTVL.

The chain uses TRBV19 and TRBJ2-7; no firm D call. CDR3 length: 13 residues. Germline V gene sequence: CDR1 LNHDA, CDR2 SQIVND (reference sequence). V was trimmed by 2 bases and J by 3 bases, leaving 8 bases between them. This CDR3 is CASSISWVYEQYF. CDR3 coding DNA: TGTGCCAGTAGTATATCGTGGGTCTACGAGCAGTACTTC.

This sequence joins TRBV6-1 and TRBJ1-1; TRBD1 might be the D (5 bases). Between the trimmed V and J ends, which lost 3 bases and 1 base, there was a span of 15 bases. The CDR3 loop spans 16 amino acids. The V gene's germline CDR1 is MNHNS and CDR2 SASEGT. CDR3 amino acids: CASSDWWRQGNTEAFF. DNA for the CDR3: TGTGCCAGCAGTGACTGGTGGCGTCAGGGGAACACTGAAGCTTTCTTT.

The gene calls are TRBV18 and TRBJ2-3, with 7 bases identical to TRBD1. CDR3 size: 15 residues. CDR1 and CDR2 (germline): KGHSH, LQKENI. V lost 5 bases, J lost 0 bases, and 5 bases stayed unmatched. The chain's CDR3 is CASSSRTGSTDTQYF. DNA of the CDR3: TGTGCCAGCTCATCCCGGACAGGCAGCACAGATACGCAGTATTTT.

The chain uses TRBV5-1 and TRBJ2-7; TRBD1 matches 8 bases. The junction had 8 bases not matched to a gene; V was cut back by 3 bases and J by 3 bases. The CDR3 contains 15 residues. Germline lookup yields CDR1 SGHRS and CDR2 YFSETQ. CDR3 DNA: TGCGCCAGCAGCTCCTCCGGTACAGGGGGCTACGAGCAGTACTTC. It is translated as CASSSSGTGGYEQYF.

V and J are TRBV5-1 and TRBJ1-2; perhaps TRBD1 as D (6 bases). Trimming removed 1 base from V and 5 bases from J, with 12 bases in between. CDR3 length: 14 residues. Looked up from germline, CDR1 is SGHRS and CDR2 is YFSETQ. The CDR3 reads CASSLNAGEYGYTF. CDR3 DNA sequence: TGCGCCAGCAGCTTGAACGCAGGGGAATATGGCTACACCTTC.

Concerning this clone: The sample holds other DNA sequences that translate to the same CDR3. V is TRBV29-1 and J is TRBJ2-1; D might be TRBD1 (5 bases). Germline V gives CDR1 SQVTM, CDR2 ANQGSEA. Trimming took 7 bases from V and 0 from J, leaving 16 bases between them. This CDR3 has 15 amino acids. The CDR3 is CSGGRQISSYNEQFF. CDR3 sequence (DNA): TGCAGCGGGGGAAGACAGATTAGCTCCTACAATGAGCAGTTCTTC.

This clone has a handful of counts. This chain links TRBV6-1 with TRBJ1-2; 11 bases are shared with TRBD1. With V trimmed by 1 base and J by 5 bases, 6 bases remained unmatched. This CDR3 spans 16 amino acids. Germline assignment: CDR1 MNHNS and CDR2 SASEGT. In DNA form, the CDR3 reads TGTGCCAGCAGTGAAGGGATGGGACAGGGGGGGTATGGCTACACCTTC. Its protein product is CASSEGMGQGGYGYTF.

J is TRBJ1-2 and V is TRBV10-3, with unresolved D. Germline V gene lookup returns CDR1 ENHRY and CDR2 SYGVKD. V lost 3 bases to trimming and J lost 8 bases, with 22 bases between them. The CDR3 covers 16 residues. CDR3 nucleotide sequence: TGTGCCATCAGTGATCTGGGCCCGATGTCCGCGGTCGGCTACACCTTC. As protein: CAISDLGPMSAVGYTF.

This clone was detected only a few times. This sequence joins TRBV6-4 and TRBJ2-3; 7 positions agree with TRBD2. V trimming: 5 bases; J trimming: 6 bases; junction bases outside the gene matches: 5. The germline V gene has CDR1 MRHNA and CDR2 SNTAGT. CDR3 length: 13 amino acids. The CDR3 here is CASSYTAGDTQYF. CDR3 nucleotides: TGTGCCAGCAGTTATACAGCGGGGGATACGCAGTATTTT.